Listed here are 12 T cell receptor beta chains from one sample, sequenced in a study of CD8 T cells in ankylosing spondylitis (dated by TCRdb to 2015 to 2018). Study-wide conclusions, independent of this receptor: Blood from ankylosing spondylitis patients appeared to be characterized by a TCR beta motif composed of roughly 8 highly homologous amino acid variants.

Antigens for these TCRs are unknown. Preparation of the library involved 5' RACE. Sequencing used an Illumina HiSeq 2500. TCRdb redid the processing of the public reads, applying fastp at Q25 and MiXCR, and retained in-frame beta chains. Entries are consolidated by CDR3 protein sequence, retaining the most common genes and DNA. For this sample there are under 950,000 distinct CDR3 sequences; 15% to 20% appear just once. The ten biggest clones cover under 20% of the sample. The source material was blood, either unsorted or a sorted T cell fraction (not recorded which). These receptors were obtained from a male donor with ankylosing spondylitis.

At least ten counts were recorded for this clonotype. The V gene is TRBV10-3, the J gene TRBJ2-1; 9 bases align to TRBD2. Germline CDR1 and CDR2: ENHRY and SYGVKD. The V gene end was trimmed by 3 bases and the J gene end by 4 bases; junction bases not matched to a gene: 7. This CDR3 region has 16 residues. The CDR3 loop reads CAISDDIAGVYNEQFF. The CDR3 DNA follows: TGTGCCATCAGTGATGATATAGCGGGAGTGTACAATGAGCAGTTCTTC.

This clonotype turned up a few times. This chain links TRBV5-5 with TRBJ2-7; D possibly matches TRBD1 or TRBD2 (5 bases each). CDR3 length: 15 residues. CDR1 is SGHKS and CDR2 is YYEKEE in the germline V gene (reference sequence). With 3 bases removed from V and 0 bases from J, the gap between germline ends came to 13 bases. The DNA of the CDR3 is TGTGCCAGCAGCTCCCAGACAGCGGCCTCCTACGAGCAGTACTTC. Protein sequence: CASSSQTAASYEQYF.

This clonotype was seen only a few times. The chain combines TRBV28 with TRBJ1-6, with D uncertain. Trimming removed 6 bases at V and 10 bases at J, with 19 bases between. The germline CDR1 and CDR2 sequences are MDHEN and SYDVKM. The CDR3 has 15 amino acids. This CDR3 reads CASSPTPAGSSPLHF. Written as DNA, the CDR3 is TGTGCCAGCAGCCCTACCCCGGCGGGAAGCTCACCCCTCCACTTT.

CDR3 bases: TGTGCCAGCAGTCTGGACTTCGCGAACACCGGGGAGCTGTTTTTT. As protein: CASSLDFANTGELFF. The rearrangement uses TRBV6-1 and TRBJ2-2, with a tentative D call TRBD2 (5 bases). Trimming cost V 5 bases and J 0 bases, with 10 bases left between them. The germline V gene has CDR1 MNHNS and CDR2 SASEGT. The CDR3 is 15 amino acids.

The chain recombines TRBV20-1 with TRBJ1-5; TRBD1 might be the D (5 bases). The CDR3 is 13 amino acids. CDR1 is DFQATT, CDR2 SNEGSKA, per germline (reference sequence). The V end lost 5 bases, the J end lost 5 bases, and 13 bases lay between the germline ends. As DNA, the CDR3 is TGCAGTGCTTCTGGGGGAGGGGATCAGCCCCAGCATTTT. As protein: CSASGGGDQPQHF.

The genes are TRBV4-1 and TRBJ2-5; no clear D gene. There are 15 residues in the CDR3. V was shortened by 0 bases and J by 2 bases, with 10 bases between the two germline ends. The V gene's germline CDR1 is MGHRA and CDR2 YSYEKL. The CDR3: CASSQDHLHQETQYF. CDR3 coding DNA: TGCGCCAGCAGCCAAGACCACCTACATCAAGAGACCCAGTACTTC.

The rearrangement joins TRBV18 to TRBJ2-1; D might be TRBD2 (6 bases). Germline V gene sequence: CDR1 KGHSH, CDR2 LQKENI. The V end lost 4 bases, the J end lost 0 bases, and 10 bases lay between the germline ends. There are 15 residues in the CDR3. The CDR3 nucleotides read TGTGCCAGCTCACGCCGGGAGACCTCCTACAATGAGCAGTTCTTC. Translated, it gives CASSRRETSYNEQFF. Variable domain in full (rest from reference TRBV18 and TRBJ2-1): NAGVMQNPRHLVRRRGQEARLRCSPMKGHSHVYWYRQLPEEGLKFMVYLQKENIIDESGMPKERFSAEFPKEGPSILRIQQVVRGDSAAYFCASSRRETSYNEQFFGPGTRLTVL.

The genes are TRBV12-3 or TRBV12-4 and TRBJ1-2, with D possibly matching TRBD1 (5 bases). Deletions cut 3 bases from V and 0 bases from J, with 14 bases between. The CDR3 is 16 residues long. The CDR3 DNA reads as TGTGCCAGCAGTTTCCGCCCGACAGCCTCTAACTATGGCTACACCTTC. This sequence encodes CASSFRPTASNYGYTF.

This chain links TRBV6-4 with TRBJ2-3; a weak D match, TRBD1 (6 bases). CDR3 length: 16 amino acids. Germline CDR1 MRHNA, CDR2 SNTAGT. The V end lost 3 bases, the J end lost 2 bases, and 15 bases lay between the germline ends. This CDR3 is CASSETGTTPTDTQYF. In nucleotides, the CDR3 is TGTGCCAGCAGTGAGACCGGGACAACGCCCACAGATACGCAGTATTTT.

The chain recombines TRBV12-3 or TRBV12-4 with TRBJ1-4; unclear D gene. This CDR3 is 12 amino acids long. The germline V and J ends were trimmed by 6 bases and 5 bases, with 7 bases remaining between them. The CDR3 coding sequence is TGTGCCAGCAGGTCCGGAAATGAAAAACTGTTTTTT. It encodes CASRSGNEKLFF.

The chain links TRBV7-9 to TRBJ2-7, with D uncertain. This CDR3 region has 14 residues. Per germline, CDR1 SEHNR and CDR2 FQNEAQ (reference sequence). V was clipped by 5 bases and J by 5 bases, with 16 bases between them. As DNA, the CDR3 is TGTGCCAGCAGCCTAAACCCACCGTGGGACGAGCAGTACTTC. This sequence encodes CASSLNPPWDEQYF.

This clonotype has only a few counts. The chain combines TRBV7-9 with TRBJ1-2; weak D call: TRBD1 (5 bases). The V and J ends lost 4 bases and 4 bases respectively, with 10 bases between them. Germline CDR1 reads SEHNR; CDR2 reads FQNEAQ (reference sequence). The CDR3 extends over 13 amino acids. The CDR3 sequence: CASSSRQSYGYTF. CDR3 DNA sequence: TGTGCCAGCAGCTCCCGACAGAGCTATGGCTACACCTTC.